These 26 T cell receptor beta chains were sequenced from one sample in a study of human T cells and chemical hapten exposure. Time point indicated: patch test 1, 2 weeks after DPC sensitization. Documented treatment: therapeutic diphenylcyclopropenone sensitization with weekly scalp DPC. Each CDR3 protein gets one entry after TCRdb re-called the RACE reads with MiXCR. The table records approximately 74,000 distinct CDR3 sequences, around a third of them present only once. The material was whole blood, obtained in connection with sensitization to the hapten diphenylcyclopropenone (DPC). Every receptor here comes from a man aged 35-49 years with alopecia areata. Some clones in this sample may be carry-over from other donors' samples.

This clonotype was observed a few times. This chain uses TRBV18 with TRBJ1-1, with D possibly matching TRBD1 (5 bases). Trimming took off 6 bases at V and 4 bases at J, with 15 bases between the two ends. The germline V gene encodes CDR1 KGHSH and CDR2 LQKENI. The CDR3 covers 14 residues. The CDR3 DNA sequence: TGTGCCAGCTCCCCCTCGGGGGGTGGCACTGAAGCTTTCTTT. It codes for CASSPSGGGTEAFF.

The chain uses TRBV20-1 and TRBJ2-5; TRBD1 aligns across 7 bases. The trim removed 4 bases at V and 1 base at J, leaving 3 bases unmatched. CDR3 size: 13 residues. CDR1 is DFQATT and CDR2 is SNEGSKA in the germline V gene (reference sequence). CDR3 amino acids: CSANRGSQETQYF. The CDR3 nucleotides are TGCAGTGCTAACAGGGGATCCCAAGAGACCCAGTACTTC.

The chain recombines TRBV30 with TRBJ1-5; tentatively, D is TRBD1 (5 bases). Trimming removed 0 bases from V and 4 bases from J, with 7 bases in between. Per the germline V gene, CDR1 is GTSNPN and CDR2 is SVGIG (reference sequence). The length of the CDR3 is 13 residues. The CDR3 DNA reads as TGTGCCTGGAGTGTAGACAGTAATCAGCCCCAGCATTTT. This gives the protein CAWSVDSNQPQHF.

The rearrangement links TRBV27 to TRBJ2-1, with D perhaps being TRBD1 or TRBD2 (5 bases each). CDR3 size: 15 residues. V was pared by 2 bases and J by 7 bases, with 15 bases between. Germline V gives CDR1 MNHEY, CDR2 SMNVEV (reference sequence). In DNA, the CDR3 is TGTGCCAGCAGTTTAGAGGGGCCCCCTCCAAATGAGCAGTTCTTC. It specifies CASSLEGPPPNEQFF.

The rearrangement uses TRBV7-9 and TRBJ2-2; D ambiguous. In germline, CDR1 is SEHNR, CDR2 FQNEAQ (reference sequence). The ends were cut back, 5 bases at V and 10 bases at J, with 17 bases in the middle. This CDR3 is 14 amino acids long. CDR3: CASSPRTSSVELFF. CDR3 in DNA: TGTGCCAGCAGCCCCCGGACGTCGTCGGTGGAGCTGTTTTTT.

This rearrangement joins TRBV10-3 to TRBJ1-5; 8 bases agree with TRBD1. Germline CDR1 and CDR2: ENHRY and SYGVKD. J gave up 6 bases and V 2 bases, and 3 bases lay outside the gene matches. The CDR3 covers 14 residues. CDR3 in DNA: TGTGCCATCAGTGAGACAGGGGGGGCTCAGCCCCAGCATTTT. This encodes CAISETGGAQPQHF.

This clonotype was picked up a small number of times. V gene TRBV20-1 combines with J gene TRBJ1-1; possible D gene TRBD1, 5 bases. The V gene lost 5 bases and the J gene lost 8 bases, with 15 bases spanning the gap. Germline V lookup: CDR1 DFQATT, CDR2 SNEGSKA (reference sequence). This CDR3 is built from 12 residues. This CDR3 is CSAPGGSTEAFF. In nucleotides, the CDR3 is TGCAGTGCTCCCGGGGGGTCAACCGAAGCTTTCTTT.

The V gene is TRBV20-1, the J gene TRBJ2-1; weak D call: TRBD1 (7 bases). The CDR3 runs 16 residues. Looked up from germline, CDR1 is DFQATT and CDR2 is SNEGSKA (reference sequence). Trimming took 1 base from V and 5 from J, leaving 18 bases between them. In nucleotides, the CDR3 is TGCAGTGCTAGAGTTCGCGGCAGGGGGGAAGACAATGAGCAGTTCTTC. It specifies CSARVRGRGEDNEQFF.

This clonotype has more than one count but fewer than ten. The CDR3 sequence is CASRGVADTQYF. CDR3 bases: TGTGCCAGCAGGGGAGTAGCAGATACGCAGTATTTT. The chain uses TRBV7-6 and TRBJ2-3, with a tentative D call TRBD2 (5 bases). The V end was cut by 6 bases, the J end by 4 bases, with 8 bases between. The CDR3 totals 12 residues. Looked up from germline, CDR1 is SGHVS and CDR2 is FNYEAQ.

This clonotype was recorded a few times. V gene TRBV7-3 combines with J gene TRBJ2-1; D is perhaps TRBD2 (6 bases). V was shortened by 6 bases and J by 8 bases, with 14 bases between the two germline ends. Germline CDR1 and CDR2: SGHTA and FQGTGA. This CDR3 comprises 13 residues. CDR3 region: CASSGTPGDEQFF. In nucleotides, the CDR3 is TGTGCCAGCAGTGGGACTCCCGGCGATGAGCAGTTCTTC.

A few counts support this clonotype. This sequence joins TRBV5-5 and TRBJ2-7; 7 nucleotides align to TRBD1. Per germline, CDR1 SGHKS and CDR2 YYEKEE (reference sequence). V shed 2 bases, J shed 1 base, and the junction held 6 bases outside the gene matches. The CDR3 sequence is 15 residues long. The CDR3 bases are TGTGCCAGCAGCTTCGGGACAGAGGTTTCCTACGAGCAGTACTTC. Its protein product is CASSFGTEVSYEQYF.

The chain links TRBV10-3 to TRBJ2-1; D gene unclear. This CDR3 contains 14 residues. The ends were cut back, 6 bases at V and 5 bases at J, with 14 bases in the middle. Germline V gene lookup returns CDR1 ENHRY and CDR2 SYGVKD. The CDR3 here is CAIRKEFPNNEQFF. The CDR3 region has the DNA TGTGCCATCAGAAAGGAGTTTCCTAACAATGAGCAGTTCTTC.

A few counts support this clonotype. The CDR3 protein is CASSGGLALTDTQYF. In DNA, the CDR3 is TGTGCCAGCAGCGGGGGACTAGCGTTAACAGATACGCAGTATTTT. The chain uses TRBV5-6 and TRBJ2-3; 10 positions agree with TRBD2. The length of the CDR3 is 15 residues. CDR1 is SGHDT, CDR2 YYEEEE, per germline. Trimming cost V 4 bases and J 3 bases; bases outside gene matches: 5.

CDR3 bases: TGTGCCAGCAGTTTAGAGGGGGTTGGGGGACACGGTTTCTTT. This codes for CASSLEGVGGHGFF. The chain carries TRBV12-3 or TRBV12-4 and TRBJ1-1, with a tentative D call TRBD1 (6 bases). Trimming left V 1 base short and J 13 bases short, with 19 bases between. The CDR3 is made up of 14 amino acids.

This chain links TRBV3-1 with TRBJ2-6; 7 nucleotides agree with TRBD2. This CDR3 has 17 amino acids. From germline, CDR1 is LGHDT and CDR2 YNNKEL (reference sequence). V was clipped by 0 bases and J by 2 bases; unmatched bases: 4. The CDR3 is CASSQDIAGAGANVLTF. Here the CDR3 DNA reads TGTGCCAGCAGCCAAGACATAGCGGGCGCTGGGGCCAACGTCCTGACTTTC.

There are a few counts of this clonotype. The DNA of the CDR3 is TGTGCCAGTAGCGACAGGGGGGAAGAGACCCAGTACTTC. This translates into CASSDRGEETQYF. V gene TRBV19 combines with J gene TRBJ2-5; 9 bases are a match to TRBD1. CDR1 is LNHDA, CDR2 SQIVND, per germline (reference sequence). This CDR3 comprises 13 residues. After removal of 6 bases from V and 3 bases from J, the junction contained 2 bases not matched to a gene.

A few counts support this clonotype. V gene TRBV7-2 combines with J gene TRBJ2-5; D is undetermined. The CDR3 sequence is 14 residues long. Deletions cut 0 bases from V and 2 bases from J, with 7 bases between. CDR1 and CDR2 from the germline V gene are SGHTA and FQGNSA. CDR3 nucleotide sequence: TGTGCCAGCAGCTTAGCGGGCCGACAAGAGACCCAGTACTTC. Residues: CASSLAGRQETQYF.

Ten or more counts support this clonotype. V is TRBV20-1 and J is TRBJ2-7, with 9 bases matching TRBD1. The trim removed 3 bases at V and 0 bases at J, leaving 6 bases unmatched. Germline V lookup: CDR1 DFQATT, CDR2 SNEGSKA (reference sequence). This CDR3 is 15 amino acids long. The CDR3 loop is CSASPRDRVSYEQYF. The CDR3 DNA reads TGCAGTGCTAGTCCCCGGGACAGGGTCTCCTACGAGCAGTACTTC.

This clonotype was counted between two and nine times. The chain recombines TRBV5-1 with TRBJ2-3; TRBD2 agrees at 9 bases. Germline V gene sequence: CDR1 SGHRS, CDR2 YFSETQ. J gave up 8 bases and V 6 bases, and 13 bases lay outside the gene matches. The CDR3 totals 15 residues. CDR3 amino acids: CASNLSGRSEGTQYF. Here the CDR3 DNA reads TGCGCCAGCAACCTTAGCGGGAGAAGTGAGGGTACGCAGTATTTT.

The rearrangement uses TRBV2 and TRBJ2-1; D is ambiguous. V was cut by 2 bases and J by 0 bases, with 11 bases left in between. Germline assignment: CDR1 SNHLY and CDR2 FYNNEI. This CDR3 comprises 16 residues. In nucleotides, the CDR3 is TGTGCCAGCAGTGAATCAGTCGTTGTCTCCTACAATGAGCAGTTCTTC. This gives the protein CASSESVVVSYNEQFF.

This clonotype has just a few counts. The chain joins TRBV6-5 to TRBJ2-5; TRBD1 aligns across 11 bases. Germline assignment: CDR1 MNHEY and CDR2 SVGAGI. The CDR3 loop spans 15 amino acids. The V and J ends lost 5 bases and 6 bases, in that order; junction bases with no gene match: 8. CDR3 nucleotides: TGTGCCAGCAGTACACCGGGACAGGGGGAACAGACCCAGTACTTC. Its translation: CASSTPGQGEQTQYF.

This clonotype was counted between two and nine times. The J gene is TRBJ2-7, the V gene TRBV28; D not resolved. In germline, CDR1 is MDHEN, CDR2 SYDVKM. Trimming cost V 6 bases and J 3 bases, with 9 bases left between them. This CDR3 is 12 amino acids long. CDR3 nucleotide sequence: TGTGCCAGCAGCGTTTTGGGCTACGAGCAGTACTTC. Its protein is CASSVLGYEQYF.

This clonotype was counted at least ten times. This sequence joins TRBV7-9 and TRBJ2-5; 12 bases are shared with TRBD2. The V and J ends lost 4 bases and 4 bases, in that order; junction bases with no gene match: 4. CDR1 and CDR2 (germline): SEHNR, FQNEAQ (reference sequence). The CDR3 has 15 amino acids. The CDR3 bases are TGTGCCAGCAGCTCCCCGGGACTAGCGGGAGAGACCCAGTACTTC. Its protein product is CASSSPGLAGETQYF. The whole variable domain, remainder taken from reference TRBV7-9 and TRBJ2-5, is DTGVSQNPRHKITKRGQNVTFRCDPISEHNRLYWYRQTLGQGPEFLTYFQNEAQLEKSRLLSDRFSAERPKGSFSTLEIQRTEQGDSAMYLCASSSPGLAGETQYFGPGTRLLVL.

This clonotype has more than one count but fewer than ten. The rearrangement uses TRBV28 and TRBJ2-5; 9 nucleotides align to TRBD1. The CDR3 sequence is 14 residues long. CDR1 MDHEN and CDR2 SYDVKM come from the germline V gene. The J segment lost 5 bases and the V segment lost 7 bases, leaving 8 bases of the junction unmatched. Written as DNA, the CDR3 is TGTGCCAGCACATCCGGGACAGGGTCTGAGACCCAGTACTTC. It yields the protein CASTSGTGSETQYF.

V is TRBV10-3 and J is TRBJ1-1; 12 positions agree with TRBD1. J was trimmed by 7 bases and V by 6 bases; bases with no gene match: 18. CDR1 and CDR2 (germline): ENHRY, SYGVKD. The CDR3 is 18 amino acids. The CDR3 DNA is TGTGCCATCAGCCCGCTGGGGGCGGGACAGGGGGCTTTGGTTGAAGCTTTCTTT. It yields the protein CAISPLGAGQGALVEAFF.

This chain connects TRBV5-4 to TRBJ2-7; TRBD1 is a possible D gene (6 bases). This CDR3 contains 14 residues. CDR1 and CDR2 (germline): SGHNT, YYREEE (reference sequence). The ends were cut back, 4 bases at V and 2 bases at J, with 13 bases in the middle. As DNA, the CDR3 is TGTGCCAGCAGCCCACAGGGCCGCGCCTACGAGCAGTACTTC. It is translated as CASSPQGRAYEQYF.